This is a list of T cell receptor beta chains from one sample in a study of blood T cell repertoires in COVID-19. Using immunoSEQ multiplex PCR, the repertoire was profiled, and TCRdb retains in-frame clones only, with some absent. The sample lists about 140,000 clones; roughly 84% were seen once. The source material was peripheral blood. The receptors here all came from a human donor in a cohort sampled during active COVID-19. The CDR3 runs from the conserved cysteine through the conserved F or W. Clone size is shown for a subset of rows, as once, few, many or a class of expanded clone.

abundance | j_gene | v_gene | CDR3aa
. | TRBJ2-2 | TRBV19 | CASSITSRGRNTGELFF
. | TRBJ1-5 | TRBV5-6 | CASSKDRGLRNQPQHF
. | TRBJ2-1 | TRBV7-9 | CASSPGLLYNEQFF
. | TRBJ2-7 | TRBV12-3/TRBV12-4 | CASSSYTGTEQYF
few | TRBJ1-4 | TRBV11-2 | CASSQSGLTNEKLFF
. | TRBJ2-1 | TRBV25-1 | CASSGKTGELSSYNEQFF
. | TRBJ1-1 | TRBV2 | CASSVDNYSEAFF
. | TRBJ2-5 | TRBV24-1 | CATSDRRGVAETQYF
few | TRBJ1-4 | TRBV5-6 | CASSLGTGRTNEKLFF
. | TRBJ2-1 | TRBV28 | CASSEAGTPYNEQFF
. | TRBJ1-2 | TRBV7-2 | CASSLDIWGYTF
. | TRBJ1-1 | TRBV3-1/TRBV3-2 | CASSSRDSHTEAFF
. | TRBJ2-2 | TRBV11-2 | CASSLDRGPTGELFF
. | TRBJ2-5 | TRBV3-1/TRBV3-2 | CASSQEDWYQETQYF
. | TRBJ1-1 | TRBV12-5 | CASGLTGGTEAFF
. | TRBJ1-2 | TRBV28 | CATATPGTTYGYTF
. | TRBJ2-1 | TRBV2 | CASNGAAYNEQFF
. | TRBJ1-1 | TRBV4-2 | CASRPSDRDNTEAFF
. | TRBJ1-4 | TRBV27 | CASRGTGFRKLFF
. | TRBJ1-1 | TRBV11-1 | CASSLVRGKNTEAFF
few | TRBJ1-3 | TRBV7-2 | CASSLESGLGNTIYF
. | TRBJ2-2 | TRBV12-3/TRBV12-4 | CASSFSGELFF
. | TRBJ2-3 | TRBV27 | CASSPSVAASDTQYF
. | TRBJ2-5 | TRBV5-4 | CASSLAGKETQYF
. | TRBJ2-2 | TRBV11-3 | CASRSSGGTGELFF
. | TRBJ1-1 | TRBV7-9 | CASSARDRGGTEAFF
. | TRBJ1-2 | TRBV9 | CASQQGADGYTF
. | TRBJ2-1 | TRBV24-1 | CATSEPGTSGGINSYNEQFF
once | TRBJ1-2 | TRBV19 | CASSPTGESYGYTF
. | TRBJ1-2 | TRBV24-1 | CATSETGGGYTF
. | TRBJ2-5 | TRBV7-6 | CASSLVRLGTGVFGTQYF
. | TRBJ2-2 | TRBV24-1 | CATSSDRGGTGELFF
. | TRBJ2-5 | TRBV5-4 | CASSWEASTRETQYF